Here is one T cell receptor (beta chain) with its context. No cognate antigen has been identified for it. No base-level quality is on record; no much larger clone is a single base apart. The cohort comprised several hundred healthy bone marrow donors. At the time of sampling, all cohort members were nominally healthy, though unrecorded immune exposures were likely present. The donor tested CMV seronegative and was one of the 352 seronegative cohort members. Every donor gave a peripheral blood sample, and the peripheral blood mononuclear cells from that sample were used for TCR beta sequencing. The Qiagen DNeasy Blood Extraction Kit was used to extract genomic DNA from the blood cell samples. This sample was taken from a study of cytomegalovirus exposure and HLA in healthy donors (dated by TCRdb to about 2017). About the study as a whole: In an earlier analysis of 587 of the donors, roughly 300 Gb of sequence data and approximately 100 million unique TCR beta sequences from about 180 million T cells were reported. An early release that covered some 630 HLA-typed donors contained approximately 300 gigabases of sequencing data and tens of millions of unique TCR sequences. The genetic ancestry cluster associated with self-reported Caucasian donors included about 81% of the approximately 400 genotyped donors. The study was designed to test whether signatures of past pathogen exposure could be identified by cataloging public T cell receptors. The study profiled the T cell repertoires of under 700 subjects by immunosequencing and related them to cytomegalovirus serostatus. A separate validation cohort of roughly 130 different subjects was used in addition to the roughly 640-subject first cohort. High-throughput TCR immunosequencing, statistical association of individual TCRs with disease status, and machine learning were combined to predict cytomegalovirus infection status. In a later analysis, previously published TCR beta repertoires from 500 to 750 donors were re-analyzed and high-resolution HLA genotyping was added so that TCR occurrence patterns could be studied. The later analysis used no new phenotypic data to find candidate immune exposures, relying instead on TCR beta sequences and their occurrence across donors. To decide whether each TCR beta V gene segment behaved as functional or pseudogenic, an earlier analysis of several hundred of the donors relied on high-throughput TCR beta sequencing. Donor age, sex, ethnicity and CMV serostatus were compiled together with the repertoire data. A later genetic analysis used genome-wide SNP genotypes for about 60% of the 666 donors, treating that subset as a discovery cohort. Every discovery cohort repertoire had been produced on one sequencing platform. HLA typing included class I and class II loci at four-digit resolution. The number of donors typed differed by locus, with roughly 620-630 for A, B, C, DRB1 and DQB1, 522 for DQA1, approximately 570 for DPA1, and over 400 for DPB1. Because of strong linkage in the cohort, roughly five DR-DQ haplotypes were treated as single units for association and clustering. Among several hundred genotyped donors of the cohort, an average of around 250,000 unique TCR beta nucleotide sequences was sequenced per donor, of which 15% to 20% were non-productive.

Study-wide findings and limitations: While some public TCRs were present in many individuals, most TCR sequences turned up only very rarely across donors. The only immune exposure information available for the cohort was CMV serostatus. The sequencing pipeline was judged likely to have produced a cluster of highly shared sequence variants as a technical artifact. A further reported finding was that TCR beta sequences accurately predicted the HLA-A and HLA-B alleles for most subjects in the first cohort. Some IMGT-functional V segments, including TRBV6-2 and TRBV6-3, could not be told apart with the 87-base-pair reads, so those segments were excluded. Correlated functional status among segregating V segments might be attributable to linkage disequilibrium, but an unknown experimental factor could not be ruled out. When HLA alleles, especially DR and DQ, strongly co-occurred, TCR associations were difficult to assign to individual alleles. Compared with equally common non-associated chains, HLA-associated TCR beta chains in a later analysis were more clonally expanded and had lower generation probabilities. Because HLA typing was missing for some donors at each locus, association tests included only the typed subset. In a later analysis, around 15,000 TCR beta sequences were associated with specific HLA alleles at a false discovery rate of 0.05. It was suggested by the authors that the approach could potentially be generalized to other disease states and immunological phenotypes. According to a later analysis, parvovirus B19, influenza, CMV and Epstein-Barr virus appeared linked to several top co-occurrence clusters. A total of 164 TCR beta chains were listed by the study as associated with cytomegalovirus. A later genetic analysis reported fewer N-insertions in productive TCRs among donors in an Asian-associated ancestry cluster than the roughly 620-donor mean. Roughly uniform sequencing depth across donors was assumed in presence/absence analyses, although this assumption may not hold. In this cohort, only TCR beta chains were sequenced, and detectable features were limited by the absence of alpha or paired-chain data. The classifier was reported to diagnose cytomegalovirus status with high specificity and sensitivity in both the original and validation cohorts. Broadly in line with IMGT annotations, most TCR beta V segments showed up in productive rearrangements about 87% or about 30% of the time in an earlier analysis of 450 to 750 of the donors. In a later analysis, TCR association rates were found to vary across HLA loci, with the most associated TCRs seen for DRB1 alleles and the fewest for HLA-C alleles. Most CMV-associated TCR beta chains appeared to be HLA-restricted in a later analysis, and the HLA associations seemed to be driven largely by CMV exposure. The earlier analysis of 587 of the donors excluded over 15 rarely observed V segments, including chromosome 9 orphons, because counts were too low. An association between a missense DCLRE1C variant and V-gene and J-gene trimming of TCR beta chains was found in a later genetic analysis and replicated in an independent cohort. In vitro tests confirmed that a few of the cytomegalovirus-associated TCR beta chains recognize cytomegalovirus antigens.

Library method: the immunoSEQ multiplex PCR assay. A mixture of 60 forward primers for TCR Vbeta segments and 13 reverse primers for TCR Jbeta segments was used in the multiplex PCR. A multiplex PCR assay on genomic DNA amplified the CDR3 region of rearranged TCR beta genes. On the Illumina HiSeq System, the amplified TCR beta libraries were sequenced as 87-base-pair reads. On the authors' methods: In a later analysis, 80 million or so unique TCR beta chains were counted across the roughly 670 repertoires, and approximately 9.9 million of these chains were shared by at least two donors. Raw reads were error-corrected and collapsed into unique sequences with a nearest-neighbor algorithm that merged closely related sequences to remove PCR and sequencing errors. To assign V, D and J gene segments, CDR3 sequences were aligned to IMGT reference sequences. Each retained sequence needed at least a six-nucleotide match to both a V gene segment and a J gene segment. Rearrangements were classified as productive when the CDR3 lacked stop codons and remained in frame with V and J, and all other rearrangements were classified as non-productive. CDR3 was defined according to IMGT convention as the region running from the second conserved V-encoded cysteine to the conserved J-encoded phenylalanine. In an earlier analysis of around 570 of the donors, sequences lacking an unambiguous match to a single V gene segment were excluded. An earlier analysis of 587 of the donors classified V segments as functional when productive rearrangements were above 56.7% and as segregating when the standard deviation between donors was above 5%. A statistical classification framework was built to diagnose cytomegalovirus status from the catalog of TCR beta chain sequences. A later analysis assigned V and J genes by comparing TCR nucleotide sequences with IMGT/GENE-DB human TR gene sequences. A later analysis assigned CDR3 sequences and most-parsimonious VDJ recombination scenarios with the TCRdist pipeline. In a later analysis, every TCR beta chain was defined by the combination of its CDR3 amino acid sequence and its V-gene family, and reads without a unique V-gene family were dropped. As a way to deal with suspected cross-contamination and a sequencing artifact, a later analysis dropped hundreds of nucleotide sequences that were highly shared and had low generation probability. For each public chain, a later analysis derived a clonal expansion index from normalized ranks of inferred template counts within each repertoire. In a later analysis, generation probabilities were computed using a VDJ recombination model fitted to out-of-frame rearrangements, and the results were checked against IGoR. A later analysis scored TCR-TCR, TCR-HLA and TCR-CMV co-occurrence with hypergeometric tests, applying a repertoire-size bias correction to TCR pairs. To estimate false discovery rates, a later analysis permuted the HLA or CMV assignments 20 times. In a later analysis, co-occurring TCRs were grouped using DBSCAN, and TCRdist sequence similarity was added for clustering within HLA-allele-positive subsets. Repertoires with fewer than 30,000 or more than 120,000 public chains were left out of co-occurrence clustering, as were a handful of repertoires with anomalous nucleotide sharing. In its TCRdb copy, this immuneACCESS table keeps in-frame sequences only and misses some clones. Where compared with another copy, unresolved V genes explain less than half of these, and the others have no known cause. That table is the source of V, J and clone size, and D and trimming were worked out from the DNA. The sample table contains about 120,000 clones; only one count was recorded for about 83% of them. Of the sample, 2% to 3% is held by the ten largest clones.

The CDR3, from cysteine to phenylalanine, totals 14 residues. Just the 42-base CDR3 DNA is kept, in frame starting at base 1. Per the germline V gene, MNHNS is the CDR1 and SASEGT is the CDR2. V and J are trimmed by 1 base and 7 bases, and the gene matches miss 3 bases of the junction. The sample comprised PBMCs. The receptor was derived from a female donor in good health and CMV-seronegative. The chain joins TRBV6-1 to TRBJ1-4; TRBD1 fits 7 bases in the junction. The CDR3 protein sequence reads: CASSEGGGPEKLFF. The nucleotide sequence reads TGTGCCAGCAGTGAAGGAGGGGGCCCTGAAAAACTGTTTTTT.